A single sample is the source of the 5 T cell receptor beta chains below, sequenced in a study of cytomegalovirus exposure and HLA in healthy donors. A multiplex PCR was run with 60 Vbeta primers and 13 Jbeta primers. Only in-frame clones appear in the TCRdb table, and some are missing; sequencing was by immunoSEQ multiplex PCR. This repertoire shows about 170,000 clones, approximately 65% found once; its top ten account for over 2.5%. Sequenced: PBMCs. Receptors originate from a man aged 40-49 years in good health and CMV-seronegative.

This chain joins TRBV5-3 and TRBJ2-5; tentatively, D is TRBD2 (6 bases). TRBV5-3 is treated as an ORF (open reading frame) with a function not yet certain. The CDR3 spans 14 residues. V lost 9 bases and J 1 base, leaving 16 bases between the germline ends. The DNA for the CDR3 is TGTGCCAACCCACCTACTAGCAGCCAAGAGACCCAGTACTTC. Translation gives CANPPTSSQETQYF.

The gene calls are TRBV19 and TRBJ2-1; no firm D call. The V gene lost 3 bases and the J gene lost 9 bases, with 12 bases spanning the gap. The CDR3 sequence is 13 residues long. Germline V gives CDR1 LNHDA, CDR2 SQIVND (reference sequence). The CDR3 DNA is TGTGCCAGTAGTATGCGGCCCGGTTCTGAGCAGTTCTTC. This sequence encodes CASSMRPGSEQFF. The whole variable domain, filled in from reference TRBV19 and TRBJ2-1, reads DGGITQSPKYLFRKEGQNVTLSCEQNLNHDAMYWYRQDPGQGLRLIYYSQIVNDFQKGDIAEGYSVSREKKESFPLTVTSAQKNPTAFYLCASSMRPGSEQFFGPGTRLTVL.

The rearrangement joins TRBV27 to TRBJ2-2; possible D gene TRBD2, 6 bases. The germline V gene encodes CDR1 MNHEY and CDR2 SMNVEV (reference sequence). CDR3 size: 17 residues. V lost 3 bases, J lost 6 bases, and 20 bases lay in between. This chain's CDR3 is CASSFGEAGKGPGELFF. For the CDR3, the DNA is TGTGCCAGCAGTTTTGGGGAGGCGGGAAAAGGTCCCGGGGAGCTGTTTTTT.

This clone showed up many times. V usage is TRBV5-1 and J usage is TRBJ1-1; no reliable D call. Germline V gives CDR1 SGHRS, CDR2 YFSETQ. V was pared by 0 bases and J by 1 base, with 10 bases between. The CDR3 is 15 residues long. The DNA for the CDR3 is TGCGCCAGCAGCTTGGTGTCAGGATCGAACACTGAAGCTTTCTTT. This gives the protein CASSLVSGSNTEAFF.

The count of this clone is one. V gene TRBV19 combines with J gene TRBJ2-7, with 12 bases lining up with TRBD1. This CDR3 spans 16 amino acids. The V gene's germline CDR1 is LNHDA and CDR2 SQIVND (reference sequence). J was trimmed by 6 bases and V by 4 bases; bases with no gene match: 10. The CDR3 DNA reads as TGTGCCAGTAGTACTTACCTGGGACAGGGGGCGGGCGAGCAGTACTTC. This gives the protein CASSTYLGQGAGEQYF.